This TCR beta chain is drawn from a study of glioma-infiltrating T cells. Study-level findings and limits: Gliomas, especially low-grade, showed above-expected tissue-blood divergence; non-neoplastic patients showed below. Very few CDR3 sequences were shared between tissue and blood.

The sample holds many counts of this clonotype. Its specificity is unknown. Amplification of TCR alpha and beta CDR3 regions from RNA used iRepertoire nested multiplex PCR. Tissue mRNA or PBMC total RNA, roughly 85-450 ng, went into one-step reverse transcription and amplification. TCRdb passed the multiplex PCR reads through MiXCR, listing each CDR3 protein once. The repertoire holds about 180,000 distinct CDR3 sequences, with roughly two fifths as singletons. The CDR3 extends over 14 amino acids. Germline CDR1 SQVTM, CDR2 ANQGSEA. Germline trimming cut 6 bases from V and 3 bases from J; bases unmatched to any gene: 10.

This TCR was sampled from a human donor with low-grade glioma or glioblastoma, undergoing nonglioma brain surgery, or in good health (not recorded which). The gene calls are TRBV29-1 and TRBJ1-1; 7 nucleotides line up with TRBD1. Sequencing was performed on glioma tissue, nonneoplastic brain tissue, or PBMCs (not recorded which). As DNA, the CDR3 is TGCAGCGTAGCACACAGGGGTAGGGACACTGAAGCTTTCTTT. Its translation is CSVAHRGRDTEAFF.